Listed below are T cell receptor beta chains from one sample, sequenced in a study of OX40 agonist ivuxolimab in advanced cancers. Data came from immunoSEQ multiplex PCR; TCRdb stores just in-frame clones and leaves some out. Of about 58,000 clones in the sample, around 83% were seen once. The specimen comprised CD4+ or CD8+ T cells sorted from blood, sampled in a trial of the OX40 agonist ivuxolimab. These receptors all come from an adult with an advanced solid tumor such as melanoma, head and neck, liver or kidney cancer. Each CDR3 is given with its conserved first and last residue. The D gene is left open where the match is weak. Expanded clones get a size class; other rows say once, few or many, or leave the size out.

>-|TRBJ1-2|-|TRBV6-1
TGTGCCAGCAGTGAAGCGGGAGGGGTGTGGGGAAACTATGGCTACACCTTC
CASSEAGGVWGNYGYTF
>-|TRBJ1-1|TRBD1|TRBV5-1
TGCGCCAGCAGCTTGGGCTTCATAACAGGGGGTGAAATGAACACTGAAGCTTTCTTT
CASSLGFITGGEMNTEAFF
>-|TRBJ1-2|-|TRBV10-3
TGTGCCATCAGGGGGGGGGATGCGGGCTACACCTTC
CAIRGGDAGYTF
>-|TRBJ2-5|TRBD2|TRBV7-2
TGTGCCAGCAGCTTAGGAGGTAGCGGGGCGACGCAAGAGACCCAGTACTTC
CASSLGGSGATQETQYF
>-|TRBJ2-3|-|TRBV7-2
TGTGCCAGCAGGTTGACTAGGGGCACAGATACGCAGTATTTT
CASRLTRGTDTQYF
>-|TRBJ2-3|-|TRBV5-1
TGCGCCAGCAGCTTGGGTAGCGAGAATGAAGATACGCAGTATTTT
CASSLGSENEDTQYF
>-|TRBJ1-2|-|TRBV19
TGTGCCAGTAGTAGGTCAGGGACCGACTATGGCTACACCTTC
CASSRSGTDYGYTF
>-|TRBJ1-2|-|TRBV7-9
TGTGCCAGCAGCTTGGCCGGGACAAACTATGGCTACACCTTC
CASSLAGTNYGYTF
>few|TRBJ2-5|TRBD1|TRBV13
TGTGCCAGCAGCTTAGCCCAATCCGGGACAGGGGGGCGAGAGACCCAGTACTTC
CASSLAQSGTGGRETQYF
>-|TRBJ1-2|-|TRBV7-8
TGTGCCAGCAGCTTAGGGTCCAGGTTGCACTATGGCTACACCTTC
CASSLGSRLHYGYTF
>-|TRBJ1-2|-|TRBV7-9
TGTGCCAGCAGCTTAGAGACGGGGTCGGCTGGCTACACCTTC
CASSLETGSAGYTF
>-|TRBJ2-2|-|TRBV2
TGTGCCAGCAGGGGAGGCATAAACACCGGGGAGCTGTTTTTT
CASRGGINTGELFF
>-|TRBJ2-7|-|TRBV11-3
TGTGCCAGCAGCATAGCGACAGGCGCGTCCTACGAGCAGTACTTC
CASSIATGASYEQYF
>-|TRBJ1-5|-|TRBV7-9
TGTGCCAGCAGCTTAGCGGGGGGTAGCAATCAGCCCCAGCATTTT
CASSLAGGSNQPQHF
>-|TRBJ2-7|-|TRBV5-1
TGCGCCAGCAGCTTGCAGGCGGGGGCAGGCGAGCAGTACTTC
CASSLQAGAGEQYF
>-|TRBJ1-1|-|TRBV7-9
TGTGCCAGCAGCCGAGTTACACGGAACACTGAAGCTTTCTTT
CASSRVTRNTEAFF
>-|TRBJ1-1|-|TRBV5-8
TGTGCCAGCAGCTTGCGAGGGACGGCTAGTGGTGAAGCTTTCTTT
CASSLRGTASGEAFF
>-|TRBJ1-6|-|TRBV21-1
TGTGCCAGCAGCAAAGTAACAGGGCTGAGCTCCTATAATTCACCCCTCCACTTT
CASSKVTGLSSYNSPLHF
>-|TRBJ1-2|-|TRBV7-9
TGTGCCAGCAGCCCCTCAGGAGGTGGCTACACCTTC
CASSPSGGGYTF
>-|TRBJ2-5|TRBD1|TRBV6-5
TGTGCCAGCAGTCCCCGGGGACAGACCCAAGAGACCCAGTACTTC
CASSPRGQTQETQYF
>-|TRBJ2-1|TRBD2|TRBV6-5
TGTGCCAGCAGTTACTCTAGCGGGGGAGCCTACAATGAGCAGTTCTTC
CASSYSSGGAYNEQFF
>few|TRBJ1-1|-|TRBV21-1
TGTGCCAGCAGCAACCCAACGGACAGGGCTACAACTGAAGCTTTCTTT
CASSNPTDRATTEAFF
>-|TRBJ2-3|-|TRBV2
TGTGCCGGTCAGGGCGGACAAGCCGATACGCAGTATTTT
CAGQGGQADTQYF
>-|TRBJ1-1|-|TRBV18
TGTGCCAGCTCACCAAGACAGCAGGGGACTGAAGCTTTCTTT
CASSPRQQGTEAFF
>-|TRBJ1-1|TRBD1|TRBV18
TGTGCCAGCTCACCACTGGACAGGGGAGGGTTCACTGAAGCTTTCTTT
CASSPLDRGGFTEAFF
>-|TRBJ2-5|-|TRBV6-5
TGTGCCAGCAGTTACGGGGGGACGGGGGTCCAAGAGACCCAGTACTTC
CASSYGGTGVQETQYF
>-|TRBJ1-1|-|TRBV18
TGTGCCAGCTGCAAGAGTGGGGGCACTGAAGCTTTCTTT
CASCKSGGTEAFF
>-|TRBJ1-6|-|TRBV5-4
TGTGCCAGCAGCTTGGGGGGGAATTCACCCCTCCACTTT
CASSLGGNSPLHF
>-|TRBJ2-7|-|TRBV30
TGTGCCTGGAGTGTACTCGCGGGGAATACCTACGAGCAGTACTTC
CAWSVLAGNTYEQYF
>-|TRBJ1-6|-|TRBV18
TGTGCCAGCTCACCCGCGGCGACAGGAGGGAATTCACCCCTCCACTTT
CASSPAATGGNSPLHF